This passage covers 21 T cell receptor beta chains from one sample sequenced in a study of cytomegalovirus exposure and HLA in healthy donors. PCR involved 60 Vbeta and 13 Jbeta primers. Measured with immunoSEQ multiplex PCR; TCRdb has only the in-frame clones, and not every one. The sample records 150,000 to 200,000 clones, roughly 80% being singletons. The source material was PBMCs. The receptors derive from a man in his fifties or sixties in good health and CMV-seronegative.

The chain has TRBV9 and TRBJ2-1, with D hard to call. Looked up from germline, CDR1 is SGDLS and CDR2 is YYNGEE. The CDR3 runs to 11 residues. V was clipped by 2 bases and J by 6 bases, with 3 bases between them. Here the CDR3 reads CASSVSNEQFF. The CDR3 DNA sequence: TGTGCCAGCAGCGTCTCCAATGAGCAGTTCTTC.

V is TRBV18 and J is TRBJ1-2, with TRBD1 matching 7 bases. The germline V gene has CDR1 KGHSH and CDR2 LQKENI. This CDR3 comprises 14 residues. With V trimmed by 2 bases and J by 4 bases, 4 bases remained unmatched. The CDR3 DNA reads TGTGCCAGCTCACCAGGACAGGACTCCTATGGCTACACCTTC. This gives the protein CASSPGQDSYGYTF. The full variable domain, completed using reference TRBV18 and TRBJ1-2, is NAGVMQNPRHLVRRRGQEARLRCSPMKGHSHVYWYRQLPEEGLKFMVYLQKENIIDESGMPKERFSAEFPKEGPSILRIQQVVRGDSAAYFCASSPGQDSYGYTFGSGTRLTVV.

The chain uses TRBV7-2 and TRBJ2-7; 8 nucleotides line up with TRBD1. From germline, CDR1 is SGHTA and CDR2 FQGNSA. V lost 2 bases, J lost 4 bases, and 1 base stayed unmatched. CDR3 size: 13 residues. CDR3: CASSLQGAYEQYF. The CDR3 DNA reads TGTGCCAGCAGCTTACAGGGGGCTTACGAGCAGTACTTC.

The V and J genes are TRBV7-9 and TRBJ2-2, with D maybe TRBD2 (5 bases). The CDR3 runs 14 residues. The germline V and J ends were trimmed by 6 bases and 1 base, with 9 bases remaining between them. The V gene's germline CDR1 is SEHNR and CDR2 FQNEAQ (reference sequence). CDR3: CASRWGENTGELFF. CDR3 in DNA: TGTGCCAGCAGGTGGGGAGAGAACACCGGGGAGCTGTTTTTT.

The V gene is TRBV5-1, the J gene TRBJ2-1, with TRBD1 matching 9 bases. Per germline, CDR1 SGHRS and CDR2 YFSETQ. Trimming took 0 bases from V and 8 from J; bases not matched to a gene: 6. The CDR3 spans 15 residues. Here the CDR3 reads CASSLAGQGYDEQFF. CDR3 DNA: TGCGCCAGCAGCTTGGCGGGACAGGGTTATGATGAGCAGTTCTTC.

The chain combines TRBV6-1 with TRBJ1-4; possibly TRBD1 for D (5 bases). Germline V gene lookup returns CDR1 MNHNS and CDR2 SASEGT. This CDR3 has 13 residues. Between the trimmed V and J ends, which lost 7 bases and 4 bases, there was a span of 10 bases. The CDR3 loop is CASTTGGNEKLFF. In DNA, the CDR3 is TGTGCCAGCACCACGGGGGGTAATGAAAAACTGTTTTTT.

CDR3 bases: TGTGCCAGCAGGGGACAGGGGAGGGTCTATGGCTACACCTTC. This codes for CASRGQGRVYGYTF. The rearrangement links TRBV6-1 to TRBJ1-2, with 10 bases matching TRBD1. This CDR3 region has 14 residues. J was trimmed by 4 bases and V by 6 bases; bases with no gene match: 5. From germline, CDR1 is MNHNS and CDR2 SASEGT.

The J gene is TRBJ1-1, the V gene TRBV11-3; TRBD1 matches at 8 bases. V dropped 1 base and J dropped 4; count of bases not matched to a gene: 2. This CDR3 region has 14 residues. Germline V gene data show CDR1 as SGHNT and CDR2 as YENEEA. As DNA, the CDR3 is TGTGCCAGCAGCTTAGGACAGGGGACCACTGAAGCTTTCTTT. It is translated as CASSLGQGTTEAFF.

This sequence joins TRBV7-9 and TRBJ2-3; TRBD2 agrees at 7 bases. The CDR3 is 14 residues long. J gave up 4 bases and V 3 bases, and 4 bases lay outside the gene matches. Germline CDR1 and CDR2: SEHNR and FQNEAQ (reference sequence). The CDR3 region is CASSLGGGSDTQYF. CDR3 coding DNA: TGTGCCAGCAGCTTGGGGGGAGGGTCAGATACGCAGTATTTT.

V gene TRBV5-1 combines with J gene TRBJ1-6, with TRBD1 matching 7 bases. Germline-derived CDR1 and CDR2 are SGHRS and YFSETQ. The ends lost 0 bases at V and 5 bases at J; junction bases unmatched: 5. This CDR3 region has 16 residues. This chain's CDR3 is CASSLVQGVNNSPLHF. The CDR3 DNA reads TGCGCCAGCAGCTTGGTGCAGGGGGTGAATAATTCACCCCTCCACTTT.

This clone was detected only a few times. The genes are TRBV25-1 and TRBJ1-1; D unresolved. The CDR3 is 15 residues long. Looked up from germline, CDR1 is MGHDK and CDR2 is SYGVNS. Trimming cost V 1 base and J 5 bases, with 14 bases left between them. The CDR3 DNA follows: TGTGCCAGCAGTGAATCTTCCGGGTGGCTGACTGAAGCTTTCTTT. It is translated as CASSESSGWLTEAFF.

This clone was recorded a few times. The chain is built from TRBV19 and TRBJ2-7; maybe TRBD2 (5 bases). The ends were cut back, 5 bases at V and 7 bases at J, with 18 bases in the middle. The CDR3 loop spans 14 amino acids. CDR1 LNHDA and CDR2 SQIVND come from the germline V gene (reference sequence). The CDR3, as DNA: TGTGCCAGTAGTGGACTGGTTGCCTTGGGGGAGCAGTACTTC. Translating it yields CASSGLVALGEQYF.

The chain joins TRBV27 to TRBJ2-2; 8 nucleotides line up with TRBD1. CDR1 is MNHEY and CDR2 is SMNVEV in the germline V gene (reference sequence). The CDR3 has 16 amino acids. Trimming removed 0 bases from V and 4 bases from J; junction bases left unmatched: 4. The CDR3 DNA is TGTGCCAGCAGTTTATCTCAGGGGGCCAGCACCGGGGAGCTGTTTTTT. This encodes CASSLSQGASTGELFF.

The rearrangement links TRBV30 to TRBJ1-6, with TRBD1 identical over 9 bases. Germline CDR1 and CDR2: GTSNPN and SVGIG (reference sequence). The length of the CDR3 is 14 residues. The junction had 6 bases not matched to a gene; V was cut back by 1 base and J by 11 bases. The CDR3 region is CAWSAGQGNPPLHF. The CDR3 DNA is TGTGCCTGGAGTGCCGGACAGGGGAATCCACCCCTCCACTTT.

V gene TRBV30 combines with J gene TRBJ1-5; 8 positions agree with TRBD1. The CDR3 contains 16 residues. The trim removed 0 bases at V and 4 bases at J, leaving 8 bases unmatched. Germline CDR1 is GTSNPN and CDR2 is SVGIG (reference sequence). For the CDR3, the DNA is TGTGCCTGGAGTGTAAGCCCTGGGACAGGTAATCAGCCCCAGCATTTT. Its translation is CAWSVSPGTGNQPQHF. The full variable domain, in which reference TRBV30 and TRBJ1-5 provide the parts outside the CDR3, is SQTIHQWPATLVQPVGSPLSLECTVEGTSNPNLYWYRQAAGRGLQLLFYSVGIGQISSEVPQNLSASRPQDRQFILSSKKLLLSDSGFYLCAWSVSPGTGNQPQHFGDGTRLSIL.

The V gene is TRBV10-3, the J gene TRBJ1-5, with TRBD1 identical over 8 bases. The V segment lost 0 bases and the J segment 7 bases; nucleotides outside the gene matches: 8. The CDR3 sequence is 16 residues long. Per the germline V gene, CDR1 is ENHRY and CDR2 is SYGVKD. Here the CDR3 reads CAISESQGAFLQPQHF. In DNA form, the CDR3 reads TGTGCCATCAGTGAGTCCCAGGGGGCCTTTTTGCAGCCCCAGCATTTT.

V is TRBV9 and J is TRBJ1-2; tentatively, D is TRBD1 (6 bases). This CDR3 region has 17 residues. The V and J ends lost 0 bases and 7 bases respectively, with 22 bases between them. The germline V gene has CDR1 SGDLS and CDR2 YYNGEE. CDR3 in amino acids: CASSVDGVGRGSGGYTF. CDR3 coding DNA: TGTGCCAGCAGCGTAGACGGAGTCGGCAGGGGTTCTGGTGGCTACACCTTC.

The CDR3 DNA reads TGTGCCACCAGCAGGCAGGGTAATTCTGGAAACACCATATATTTT. Its translation is CATSRQGNSGNTIYF. The chain has TRBV15 and TRBJ1-3, with D possibly being TRBD1 (5 bases). This CDR3 has 15 residues. Deletions cut 3 bases from V and 1 base from J, with 10 bases between. Per germline, CDR1 LNHNV and CDR2 YYDKDF (reference sequence).

V usage is TRBV4-3 and J usage is TRBJ2-5, with TRBD2 matching 7 bases. CDR1 is LGHNA, CDR2 YSLEER, per germline. This CDR3 has 16 amino acids. Unmatched junction bases numbered 7, after V lost 1 base and J lost 2 bases. CDR3 coding DNA: TGCGCCAGCAGCCAAGGTCCAGCGGGGATTCAAGAGACCCAGTACTTC. The encoded protein is CASSQGPAGIQETQYF.

This clone was seen only a few times. The chain combines TRBV15 with TRBJ2-1, with 8 bases matching TRBD1. CDR3 length: 14 amino acids. The junction had 4 bases not matched to a gene; V was cut back by 3 bases and J by 6 bases. Germline loops: CDR1 LNHNV, CDR2 YYDKDF (reference sequence). The CDR3: CATSSGRGLNEQFF. For the CDR3, the DNA is TGTGCCACCAGCAGCGGCAGGGGGCTCAATGAGCAGTTCTTC.

The rearrangement uses TRBV6-1 and TRBJ1-4, with unresolved D. The CDR3 consists of 17 residues. Between the trimmed V and J ends, which lost 4 bases and 0 bases, there was a span of 15 bases. Looked up from germline, CDR1 is MNHNS and CDR2 is SASEGT. This chain's CDR3 is CASSVYPSSPTNEKLFF. In DNA form, the CDR3 reads TGTGCCAGCAGTGTGTACCCCTCGAGCCCAACTAATGAAAAACTGTTTTTT.